These T cell receptor beta chains were read from a single sample in a study of memory CD4+ T cells and cytomegalovirus serostatus. Measured with immunoSEQ multiplex PCR; TCRdb has only the in-frame clones, and not every one. The table includes 85,000 to 100,000 clones, 80% detected once. The source material was memory CD4+ T cells from blood. Receptor source: an adult in good health and CMV-seropositive. Each CDR3 is given with its conserved first and last residue. The order of the fields is CDR3 length, J gene, clone size, V gene, CDR3 protein. Only some rows state a clone size, as once, few, many or a class for expanded clones.

CDR3 length: 18
J gene: TRBJ2-5
clone size: .
V gene: TRBV5-6
CDR3 protein: CASSFARPSGRDQETQYF

CDR3 length: 14
J gene: TRBJ1-2
clone size: .
V gene: TRBV5-1
CDR3 protein: CASSSRQGAGGYTF

CDR3 length: 13
J gene: TRBJ1-1
clone size: .
V gene: TRBV10-3
CDR3 protein: CAIGRGVGTEAFF

CDR3 length: 15
J gene: TRBJ2-3
clone size: .
V gene: TRBV5-4
CDR3 protein: CASSFDWASTDTQYF

CDR3 length: 15
J gene: TRBJ2-2
clone size: .
V gene: TRBV5-6
CDR3 protein: CASSLRKGSTGELFF

CDR3 length: 14
J gene: TRBJ2-7
clone size: .
V gene: TRBV6-5
CDR3 protein: CASMSTGLAYEQYF

CDR3 length: 13
J gene: TRBJ1-1
clone size: .
V gene: TRBV18
CDR3 protein: CASSPSKGTEAFF

CDR3 length: 11
J gene: TRBJ2-3
clone size: .
V gene: TRBV20-1
CDR3 protein: CSARVADTQYF

CDR3 length: 15
J gene: TRBJ1-2
clone size: few
V gene: TRBV29-1
CDR3 protein: CSVDTLETGVWGYTF

CDR3 length: 16
J gene: TRBJ1-5
clone size: .
V gene: TRBV28
CDR3 protein: CASSFIRREPGQPQHF

CDR3 length: 19
J gene: TRBJ1-5
clone size: .
V gene: TRBV7-2
CDR3 protein: CASSLTLVREGKGNQPQHF

CDR3 length: 13
J gene: TRBJ2-5
clone size: .
V gene: TRBV6-5
CDR3 protein: CASSYSRQETQYF

CDR3 length: 18
J gene: TRBJ2-5
clone size: .
V gene: TRBV4-1
CDR3 protein: CASSRGIAGGSGQETQYF

CDR3 length: 16
J gene: TRBJ1-1
clone size: .
V gene: TRBV28
CDR3 protein: CASSSPGTGLATEAFF

CDR3 length: 14
J gene: TRBJ1-4
clone size: .
V gene: TRBV2
CDR3 protein: CASSEEGLGEKLFF

CDR3 length: 14
J gene: TRBJ2-2
clone size: .
V gene: TRBV2
CDR3 protein: CASRGQSRTGELFF

CDR3 length: 13
J gene: TRBJ2-3
clone size: .
V gene: TRBV28
CDR3 protein: CASSFLSHYTQYF

CDR3 length: 15
J gene: TRBJ1-4
clone size: .
V gene: TRBV18
CDR3 protein: CASSPPSRGNEKLFF

CDR3 length: 13
J gene: TRBJ1-2
clone size: .
V gene: TRBV12-5
CDR3 protein: CASGPTANYGYTF

CDR3 length: 17
J gene: TRBJ1-2
clone size: .
V gene: TRBV6-1
CDR3 protein: CASSEARSRPGSYGYTF

CDR3 length: 14
J gene: TRBJ2-7
clone size: .
V gene: TRBV5-1
CDR3 protein: CASSLSPGRDEQYF

CDR3 length: 14
J gene: TRBJ1-6
clone size: once
V gene: TRBV7-9
CDR3 protein: CASSSLPGNSPLHF

CDR3 length: 15
J gene: TRBJ1-2
clone size: .
V gene: TRBV6-4
CDR3 protein: CASRPDRLVNYGYTF

CDR3 length: 16
J gene: TRBJ1-3
clone size: few
V gene: TRBV25-1
CDR3 protein: CASSLSGTTTGNTIYF

CDR3 length: 13
J gene: TRBJ1-5
clone size: .
V gene: TRBV7-8
CDR3 protein: CASRQGSNQPQHF

CDR3 length: 12
J gene: TRBJ2-1
clone size: .
V gene: TRBV6-6
CDR3 protein: CASSSITAEQFF

CDR3 length: 14
J gene: TRBJ2-7
clone size: few
V gene: TRBV28
CDR3 protein: CASSFPGVSYEQYF

CDR3 length: 15
J gene: TRBJ2-3
clone size: .
V gene: TRBV30
CDR3 protein: CAWGLAGGATDTQYF

CDR3 length: 15
J gene: TRBJ1-2
clone size: .
V gene: TRBV5-1
CDR3 protein: CASSDGQGTISGYTF

CDR3 length: 14
J gene: TRBJ2-7
clone size: few
V gene: TRBV6-5
CDR3 protein: CASRWTSGFYEQYF

CDR3 length: 15
J gene: TRBJ1-1
clone size: .
V gene: TRBV19
CDR3 protein: CASSLPNGVNTEAFF

CDR3 length: 15
J gene: TRBJ1-2
clone size: .
V gene: TRBV7-2
CDR3 protein: CASSGGTGSSYGYTF

CDR3 length: 15
J gene: TRBJ1-1
clone size: .
V gene: TRBV2
CDR3 protein: CASITELVINTEAFF

CDR3 length: 14
J gene: TRBJ1-3
clone size: .
V gene: TRBV19
CDR3 protein: CASSPGGSGNTIYF

CDR3 length: 13
J gene: TRBJ2-5
clone size: once
V gene: TRBV11-2
CDR3 protein: CASSLNRKETQYF

CDR3 length: 16
J gene: TRBJ2-3
clone size: .
V gene: TRBV5-6
CDR3 protein: CASSGIGRDGTDTQYF

CDR3 length: 15
J gene: TRBJ1-2
clone size: .
V gene: TRBV6-6
CDR3 protein: CASSLVPTGFYGYTF

CDR3 length: 16
J gene: TRBJ2-7
clone size: .
V gene: TRBV7-2
CDR3 protein: CASSWTSGRGFYEQYF

CDR3 length: 16
J gene: TRBJ2-3
clone size: .
V gene: TRBV30
CDR3 protein: CAWTAAGSGGPDTQYF

CDR3 length: 12
J gene: TRBJ2-7
clone size: few
V gene: TRBV7-9
CDR3 protein: CASSPSRTVQYF

CDR3 length: 12
J gene: TRBJ1-1
clone size: .
V gene: TRBV14
CDR3 protein: CASSLMNTEAFF

CDR3 length: 13
J gene: TRBJ2-7
clone size: .
V gene: TRBV14
CDR3 protein: CASAPRVASEQYF

CDR3 length: 13
J gene: TRBJ1-1
clone size: .
V gene: TRBV6-1
CDR3 protein: CASSAPEGTEAFF

CDR3 length: 13
J gene: TRBJ1-2
clone size: .
V gene: TRBV6-5
CDR3 protein: CASRSSANYGYTF

CDR3 length: 12
J gene: TRBJ2-2
clone size: once
V gene: TRBV28
CDR3 protein: CASSISAGELFF

CDR3 length: 11
J gene: TRBJ2-7
clone size: .
V gene: TRBV11-2
CDR3 protein: CASSHADEQYF

CDR3 length: 14
J gene: TRBJ2-7
clone size: .
V gene: TRBV19
CDR3 protein: CASSIGTAIYEQYF

CDR3 length: 12
J gene: TRBJ2-3
clone size: once
V gene: TRBV28
CDR3 protein: CATSKATDTQYF

CDR3 length: 12
J gene: TRBJ2-7
clone size: few
V gene: TRBV28
CDR3 protein: CASSSPFNEQYF

CDR3 length: 15
J gene: TRBJ1-2
clone size: .
V gene: TRBV19
CDR3 protein: CASNTRQGAQYGYTF

CDR3 length: 14
J gene: TRBJ1-1
clone size: .
V gene: TRBV5-4
CDR3 protein: CASSFGQGRTEAFF

CDR3 length: 12
J gene: TRBJ1-1
clone size: few
V gene: TRBV29-1
CDR3 protein: CSVGTGNTEAFF